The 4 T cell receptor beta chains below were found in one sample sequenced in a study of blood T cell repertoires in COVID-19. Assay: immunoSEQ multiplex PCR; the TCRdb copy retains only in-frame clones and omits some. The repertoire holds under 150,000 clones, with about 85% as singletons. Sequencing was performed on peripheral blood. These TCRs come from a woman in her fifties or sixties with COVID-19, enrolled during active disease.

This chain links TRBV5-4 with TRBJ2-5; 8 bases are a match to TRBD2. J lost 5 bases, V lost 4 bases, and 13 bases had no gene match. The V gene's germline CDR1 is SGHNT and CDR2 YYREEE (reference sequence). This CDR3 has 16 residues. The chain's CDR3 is CASSQQTAGGWETQYF. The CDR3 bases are TGTGCCAGCAGCCAGCAAACCGCGGGGGGTTGGGAGACCCAGTACTTC.

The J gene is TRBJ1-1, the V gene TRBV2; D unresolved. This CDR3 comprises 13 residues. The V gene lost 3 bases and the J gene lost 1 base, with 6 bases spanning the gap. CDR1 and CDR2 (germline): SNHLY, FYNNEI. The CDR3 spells CASSDESNTEAFF. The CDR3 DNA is TGTGCCAGCAGTGACGAGTCGAACACTGAAGCTTTCTTT.

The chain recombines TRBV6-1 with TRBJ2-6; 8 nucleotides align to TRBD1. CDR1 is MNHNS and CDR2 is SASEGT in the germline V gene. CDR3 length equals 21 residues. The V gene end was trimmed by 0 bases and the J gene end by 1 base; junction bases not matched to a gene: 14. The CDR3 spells CASSEAPIRDRSRSGANVLTF. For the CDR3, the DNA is TGTGCCAGCAGTGAAGCCCCTATCCGGGACAGGTCTCGATCTGGGGCCAACGTCCTGACTTTC.

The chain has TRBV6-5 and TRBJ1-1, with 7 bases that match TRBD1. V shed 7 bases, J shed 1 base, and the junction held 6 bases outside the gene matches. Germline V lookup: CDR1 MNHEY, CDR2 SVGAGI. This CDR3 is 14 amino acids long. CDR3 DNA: TGTGCCAGCACCCCACAGGGGTCGAACACTGAAGCTTTCTTT. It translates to CASTPQGSNTEAFF.